The next 18 T cell receptor beta chains were all read from a single sample in a study of CD8 T cells in ankylosing spondylitis. Each CDR3 protein is one row after TCRdb ran MiXCR on the 5' RACE reads. This sample has about 220,000 distinct CDR3 sequences; roughly 24% occur once, and the top ten carry 6.6%. Input material: blood, either unsorted or a sorted T cell fraction (not recorded which). The receptors shown here come from a male donor with ankylosing spondylitis or in good health (not recorded which).

This clonotype was seen a few times. This chain links TRBV5-6 with TRBJ1-6; D may be TRBD1 (6 bases). The V and J ends lost 0 bases and 7 bases respectively, with 11 bases between them. In germline, CDR1 is SGHDT, CDR2 YYEEEE. This CDR3 has 15 amino acids. The CDR3 bases are TGTGCCAGCAGCTTGGCCCGGACAGTCAATTCACCCCTCCACTTT. It encodes CASSLARTVNSPLHF.

Here the CDR3 reads CATSTGKNSPLHF. The CDR3 nucleotides read TGTGCCACCTCGACAGGGAAGAATTCACCCCTCCACTTT. V gene TRBV6-1 combines with J gene TRBJ1-6; 7 nucleotides agree with TRBD1. The germline V gene encodes CDR1 MNHNS and CDR2 SASEGT. V shed 10 bases and J 7 bases; nucleotides not matched to a gene: 7. The CDR3 has 13 amino acids.

V usage is TRBV19 and J usage is TRBJ2-7; 9 bases match TRBD2. This CDR3 is built from 15 residues. Germline-derived CDR1 and CDR2 are LNHDA and SQIVND (reference sequence). Trimming removed 6 bases from V and 1 base from J; junction bases left unmatched: 7. The CDR3 region has the DNA TGTGCCAGTAGGGAGCTAGCGGGACAATCCTACGAGCAGTACTTC. Its translation is CASRELAGQSYEQYF. The variable domain in full, completed from reference TRBV19 and TRBJ2-7, reads DGGITQSPKYLFRKEGQNVTLSCEQNLNHDAMYWYRQDPGQGLRLIYYSQIVNDFQKGDIAEGYSVSREKKESFPLTVTSAQKNPTAFYLCASRELAGQSYEQYFGPGTRLTVT.

This clonotype showed up many times. The DNA for the CDR3 is TGCGCCAGCAGCTTGAGGGAGATGGGGAATGAGCAGTTCTTC. Its protein is CASSLREMGNEQFF. The chain has TRBV5-1 and TRBJ2-1; the D gene is possibly TRBD2 (5 bases). The CDR3 spans 14 residues. Germline-derived CDR1 and CDR2 are SGHRS and YFSETQ. Trimming stripped 1 base from V and 7 bases from J, with 12 bases between.

This clonotype was counted ten times or more. This sequence joins TRBV7-2 and TRBJ2-3; 10 bases align to TRBD2. J was trimmed by 2 bases and V by 8 bases; bases with no gene match: 7. The CDR3 spans 15 residues. Looked up from germline, CDR1 is SGHTA and CDR2 is FQGNSA. The CDR3 loop reads CASCLSGGFTDTQYF. The CDR3 nucleotides read TGTGCCAGCTGCCTTAGCGGGGGGTTCACAGATACGCAGTATTTT.

This clonotype was observed many times. This sequence joins TRBV12-3 or TRBV12-4 and TRBJ1-6, with D tentatively TRBD1 (5 bases). Trimming shortened V by 7 bases and J by 7 bases, and 14 bases separated the two germline ends. The CDR3 consists of 14 residues. This CDR3 is CASTTDRLNSPLHF. The CDR3 DNA follows: TGTGCCAGCACCACCGACAGACTGAATTCACCCCTCCACTTT.

This clonotype was seen a few times. The chain has TRBV6-2 or TRBV6-3 and TRBJ2-5; D possibly corresponds to TRBD1 (5 bases). The CDR3 is 14 amino acids. Trimming cost V 1 base and J 2 bases, with 8 bases left between them. Per the germline V gene, CDR1 is MNHEY and CDR2 is SVGEGT. DNA for the CDR3: TGTGCCAGCAGTTACTTGAAGGGGCAAGAGACCCAGTACTTC. Encoded protein: CASSYLKGQETQYF.

This clonotype was counted ten times or more. The CDR3, as DNA: TGCAGTGCTAAGCTTTTGACAGGGATGGGAGAGACCCAGTACTTC. Amino acids: CSAKLLTGMGETQYF. The chain employs TRBV20-1 and TRBJ2-5, with 7 bases that match TRBD1. From germline, CDR1 is DFQATT and CDR2 SNEGSKA (reference sequence). Trimming cost V 4 bases and J 4 bases; bases outside gene matches: 12. The length of the CDR3 is 15 residues.

The chain carries TRBV20-1 and TRBJ1-2; possible D gene TRBD1, 5 bases. Deletions cut 0 bases from V and 4 bases from J, with 18 bases between. The CDR3 is 16 residues long. Germline V gene lookup returns CDR1 DFQATT and CDR2 SNEGSKA (reference sequence). CDR3 sequence (DNA): TGCAGTGCTAGAGACGCGACAGCGGAGAAGATCTATGGCTACACCTTC. Residues: CSARDATAEKIYGYTF.

This clonotype has a count of ten or more. The V and J genes are TRBV7-9 and TRBJ2-7, with 7 bases lining up with TRBD2. This CDR3 is 17 amino acids long. J was trimmed by 3 bases and V by 0 bases; bases with no gene match: 11. CDR1 is SEHNR and CDR2 is FQNEAQ in the germline V gene (reference sequence). CDR3 nucleotide sequence: TGTGCCAGCAGCTTAGCTCGGCGCGCTAGCGGAAGCTACGAGCAGTACTTC. It specifies CASSLARRASGSYEQYF.

This rearrangement joins TRBV20-1 to TRBJ2-1; D is unresolved. Germline V gene data show CDR1 as DFQATT and CDR2 as SNEGSKA (reference sequence). The CDR3 contains 13 residues. V was pared by 6 bases and J by 4 bases, with 13 bases between. The CDR3 protein is CSATVELYNEQFF. DNA for the CDR3: TGCAGTGCGACTGTAGAGCTTTACAATGAGCAGTTCTTC.

V and J are TRBV25-1 and TRBJ2-5, with D perhaps being TRBD1 or TRBD2 (7 bases each). CDR1 and CDR2 (germline): MGHDK, SYGVNS. The CDR3 sequence is 14 residues long. Trimming shortened V by 3 bases and J by 5 bases, and 13 bases separated the two germline ends. This chain's CDR3 is CASSDAGGVETQYF. The DNA for the CDR3 is TGTGCCAGCAGTGATGCAGGGGGGGTGGAGACCCAGTACTTC.

This clonotype was observed many times. CDR3 coding DNA: TGCGCCAGCAGCGACCCGACAGGGAACACTGAAGCTTTCTTT. Protein product: CASSDPTGNTEAFF. The V and J genes are TRBV5-1 and TRBJ1-1; D is possibly TRBD1 (6 bases). Germline CDR1 SGHRS, CDR2 YFSETQ. With 4 bases removed from V and 1 base from J, the gap between germline ends came to 11 bases. The CDR3 length is 14 residues.

The chain uses TRBV29-1 and TRBJ2-1; 10 nucleotides agree with TRBD2. The germline CDR1 and CDR2 sequences are SQVTM and ANQGSEA. The junction had 6 bases not matched to a gene; V was cut back by 2 bases and J by 8 bases. The CDR3 extends over 14 amino acids. CDR3 nucleotides: TGCAGCGTTGAACCAGCGGGAGGGCCAGATGAGCAGTTCTTC. Translated, it gives CSVEPAGGPDEQFF.

This clonotype appeared many times. V gene TRBV6-6 combines with J gene TRBJ1-5; D remains unclear. Trimming removed 2 bases at V and 5 bases at J, with 7 bases between. The CDR3 sequence is 13 residues long. Germline assignment: CDR1 MNHNY and CDR2 SVGAGI (reference sequence). The CDR3 protein is CASSYGRDQPQHF. The CDR3 DNA sequence: TGTGCCAGCAGTTACGGGAGGGATCAGCCCCAGCATTTT.

The chain has TRBV7-3 and TRBJ2-2; perhaps TRBD2 as D (6 bases). The CDR3 runs 14 residues. Trimming removed 1 base from V and 6 bases from J, with 9 bases in between. The germline CDR1 and CDR2 sequences are SGHTA and FQGTGA. CDR3 coding DNA: TGTGCCAGCAGCTTAAGGGGGAGGTCCGGGGAGCTGTTTTTT. Its translation is CASSLRGRSGELFF.

The table lists this clonotype with many counts. The rearrangement links TRBV6-5 to TRBJ1-4; D ambiguous. The germline gives CDR1 MNHEY, CDR2 SVGAGI. Trimming took off 2 bases at V and 4 bases at J, with 8 bases between the two ends. This CDR3 comprises 14 residues. The CDR3 DNA reads TGTGCCAGCAGTTACGGGCGGTTTAATGAAAAACTGTTTTTT. This gives the protein CASSYGRFNEKLFF.

The chain recombines TRBV29-1 with TRBJ2-3, with D possibly being TRBD1 or TRBD2 (5 bases each). Between the trimmed V and J ends, which lost 3 bases and 0 bases, there was a span of 16 bases. CDR1 is SQVTM, CDR2 ANQGSEA, per germline. The CDR3 contains 16 residues. CDR3 sequence reads: CSVEGDLGLSTDTQYF. As DNA, the CDR3 is TGCAGCGTTGAGGGGGATCTGGGGCTTAGCACAGATACGCAGTATTTT.